The clone carrying this TCR beta chain is deemed medium-sized (0.01 to 0.1%). V lost 0 bases and J 1 base, leaving 7 bases between the germline ends. CDR1 is SGHRS, CDR2 YFSETQ, per germline. This CDR3 is built from 14 residues. Method: immunoSEQ multiplex PCR; TCRdb's copy keeps in-frame clones and lacks some. The sample comprises about 8,200 clones, over 25% of which are singletons, and 5.7% rests with the top ten. These data come from a study of graft-versus-host responses after intestinal transplantation. For the study at large: Recipients uniformly received anti-thymocyte globulin induction, followed by tacrolimus and steroids for two to four years. The study, taken as a whole, reports: Declining HvG levels early post-transplant were linked to peak circulating GvH clone levels. GvH clones turned up in recipient marrow; some had shown up first in ileum or blood.

This receptor was obtained from a human patient who received an intestinal transplant. Source: alloreactive CD4+ T cells from a mixed lymphocyte reaction culture, taken before intestinal transplant. As to subset: CFSE-low proliferating T cells sorted from roughly six-day pre-transplant mixed lymphocyte reaction (GvH or HvG direction). The rearrangement links TRBV5-1 to TRBJ1-2; D not resolved. The CDR3 sequence is CASSLADLNYGYTF. CDR3 nucleotides: TGCGCCAGCAGCTTGGCAGATCTTAACTATGGCTACACCTTC.